This TCR beta chain was profiled in a study of blood T cell repertoires in COVID-19. The CDR3 spans 17 residues. With V trimmed by 1 base and J by 0 bases, 6 bases remained unmatched. Germline-derived CDR1 and CDR2 are SGHVS and FNYEAQ. This table comes from immunoSEQ multiplex PCR, and its TCRdb copy is limited to in-frame clones, with some not included. The repertoire includes almost 250,000 clones, about 84% of them detected once, and approximately 5% sits in the top ten. The TCR originated in a woman of 80 years or more with COVID-19, enrolled during active disease. Sequenced: peripheral blood. The chain combines TRBV7-6 with TRBJ2-5, with 9 bases identical to TRBD2. CDR3 nucleotides: TGTGCCAGCAGCTTAGGTGTTAAGCGGGGGGACCAAGAGACCCAGTACTTC. Its translation: CASSLGVKRGDQETQYF.